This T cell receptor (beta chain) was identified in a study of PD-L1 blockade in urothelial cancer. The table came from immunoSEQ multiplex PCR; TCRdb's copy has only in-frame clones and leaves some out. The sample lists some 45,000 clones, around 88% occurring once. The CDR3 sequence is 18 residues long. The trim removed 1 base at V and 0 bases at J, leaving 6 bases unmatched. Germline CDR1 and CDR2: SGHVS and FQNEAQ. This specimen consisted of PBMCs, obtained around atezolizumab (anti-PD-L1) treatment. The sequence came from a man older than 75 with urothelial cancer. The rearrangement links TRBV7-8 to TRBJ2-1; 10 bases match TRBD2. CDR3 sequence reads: CASSLGSRTSGSYNEQFF. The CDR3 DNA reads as TGTGCCAGCAGCTTAGGGAGTAGGACTAGCGGCTCCTACAATGAGCAGTTCTTC.